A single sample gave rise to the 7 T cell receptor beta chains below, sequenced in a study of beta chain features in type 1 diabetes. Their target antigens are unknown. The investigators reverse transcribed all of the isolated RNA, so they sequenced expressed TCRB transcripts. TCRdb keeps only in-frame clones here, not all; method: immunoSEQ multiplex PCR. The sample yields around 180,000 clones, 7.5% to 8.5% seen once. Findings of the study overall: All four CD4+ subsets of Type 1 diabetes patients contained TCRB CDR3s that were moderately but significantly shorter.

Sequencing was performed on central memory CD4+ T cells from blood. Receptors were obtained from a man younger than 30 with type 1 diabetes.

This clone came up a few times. The CDR3 coding sequence is TGTGCCAGCAGCCCTACGGGGACAGCTAGCACAGATACGCAGTATTTT. Translating gives CASSPTGTASTDTQYF. The gene calls are TRBV7-2 and TRBJ2-3, with TRBD1 matching 7 bases. J lost 0 bases, V lost 5 bases, and 8 bases had no gene match. The CDR3 has 16 amino acids. Germline assignment: CDR1 SGHTA and CDR2 FQGNSA.

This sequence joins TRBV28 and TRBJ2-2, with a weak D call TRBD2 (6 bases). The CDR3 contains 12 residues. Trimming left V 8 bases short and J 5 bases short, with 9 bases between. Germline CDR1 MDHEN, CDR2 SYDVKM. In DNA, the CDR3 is TGTGCCAGCCGGGGGAGGACCGGGGAGCTGTTTTTT. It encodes CASRGRTGELFF.

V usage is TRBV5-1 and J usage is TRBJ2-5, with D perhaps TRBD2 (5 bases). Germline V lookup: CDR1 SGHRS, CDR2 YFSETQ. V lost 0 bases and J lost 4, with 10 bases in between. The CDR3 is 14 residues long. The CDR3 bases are TGCGCCAGCAGCTTGGGGCAGGCGGGAGAGACCCAGTACTTC. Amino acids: CASSLGQAGETQYF.

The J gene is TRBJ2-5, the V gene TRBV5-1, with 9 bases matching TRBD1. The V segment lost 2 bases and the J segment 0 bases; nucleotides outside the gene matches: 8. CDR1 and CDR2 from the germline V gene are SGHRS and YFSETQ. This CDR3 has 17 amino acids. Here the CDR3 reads CASSFNAGQGDQETQYF. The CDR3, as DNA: TGCGCCAGCAGCTTTAACGCGGGACAGGGTGACCAAGAGACCCAGTACTTC.

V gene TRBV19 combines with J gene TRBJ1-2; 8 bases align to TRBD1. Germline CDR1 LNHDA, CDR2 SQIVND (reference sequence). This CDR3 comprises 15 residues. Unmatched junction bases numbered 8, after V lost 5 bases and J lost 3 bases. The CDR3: CASSPGQGGDYGYTF. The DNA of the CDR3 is TGTGCCAGTAGTCCCGGACAGGGAGGAGACTATGGCTACACCTTC.

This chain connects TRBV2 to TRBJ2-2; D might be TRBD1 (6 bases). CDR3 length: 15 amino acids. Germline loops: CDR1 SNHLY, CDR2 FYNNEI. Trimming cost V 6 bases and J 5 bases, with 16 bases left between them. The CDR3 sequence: CASRTGMRNTGELFF. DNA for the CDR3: TGTGCCAGCAGAACAGGGATGCGCAATACCGGGGAGCTGTTTTTT.

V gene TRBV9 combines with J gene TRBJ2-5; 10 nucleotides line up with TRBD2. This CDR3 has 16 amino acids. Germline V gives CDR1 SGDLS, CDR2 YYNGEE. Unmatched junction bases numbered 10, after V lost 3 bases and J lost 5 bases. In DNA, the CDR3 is TGTGCCAGCAGCGCAATAGCGGGGGGCCGGGTTGAGACCCAGTACTTC. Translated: CASSAIAGGRVETQYF.